This is a list of T cell receptor beta chains from one sample in a study of CD8 T cells in Susac syndrome. TCRdb reanalysed the immunoSEQ multiplex PCR reads using MiXCR and keeps one entry per CDR3 protein. The table shows about 200,000 distinct CDR3 sequences, with approximately 95% occurring only once. The sample was CD4+ T cells from PBMCs. The receptors stem from a human donor in good health. Both conserved end residues are part of each CDR3. D genes are given only for firm matches.

cdr3_aa cdr3_nt j_call d_call v_call
CSASGGRDEQFF TGCAGTGCTAGCGGGGGACGCGATGAGCAGTTCTTC TRBJ2-1 NA TRBV20-1
CAWSEGQGNEQFF TGTGCCTGGAGTGAGGGACAGGGCAATGAGCAGTTCTTC TRBJ2-1 TRBD1 TRBV30
CASSSASWTWGF TGTGCCAGCAGTTCGGCTAGCTGGACGTGGGGCTTC TRBJ2-1 NA TRBV28
CAWTGLNEQFF TGTGCCTGGACAGGGCTCAATGAGCAGTTCTTC TRBJ2-1 NA TRBV30
CSVVTVDNQPQHF TGCAGCGTTGTTACCGTTGACAATCAGCCCCAGCATTTT TRBJ1-5 NA TRBV29-1
CAIKCTETQYF TGTGCCATCAAGTGTACAGAGACCCAGTACTTC TRBJ2-5 NA TRBV9
CASSYVADTQYF TGTGCCAGCAGTTACGTGGCAGATACGCAGTATTTT TRBJ2-3 NA TRBV6-6
CASSRGGNNQPQHF TGTGCCAGCTCCCGAGGAGGGAACAATCAGCCCCAGCATTTT TRBJ1-5 NA TRBV18
CSAREFSGDTGELFF TGCAGTGCTAGAGAGTTCTCCGGGGACACCGGGGAGCTGTTTTTT TRBJ2-2 NA TRBV20-1
CASSLLGRGEETQYF TGCGCCAGCAGCTTGCTGGGACGGGGAGAAGAGACCCAGTACTTC TRBJ2-5 NA TRBV5-1
CSASTESSLVEQFF TGCAGTGCTAGTACGGAGAGCAGTCTCGTGGAGCAGTTCTTC TRBJ2-1 NA TRBV20-1
CASSQEFQSGELFF TGCGCCAGCAGCCAAGAGTTCCAGAGCGGGGAGCTGTTTTTT TRBJ2-2 NA TRBV4-1
CAWGKEEKLFF TGTGCCTGGGGCAAGGAGGAAAAACTGTTTTTT TRBJ1-4 NA TRBV30
CASSPPQGAGNSPLHF TGTGCCAGCTCACCACCCCAGGGGGCAGGTAATTCACCCCTCCACTTT TRBJ1-6 TRBD1 TRBV18
CAWTLGVAYNEQFF TGTGCCTGGACTCTAGGGGTGGCCTACAATGAGCAGTTCTTC TRBJ2-1 NA TRBV30
CASSQEIVGTQHF TGCGCCAGCAGCCAAGAAATAGTAGGAACCCAGCATTTT TRBJ1-5 NA TRBV4-3
CATSRNSGTSPGELFF TGTGCCACCAGCCGCAATAGCGGGACATCGCCCGGGGAGCTGTTTTTT TRBJ2-2 TRBD2 TRBV15
CASSLQRGATDTQYF TGTGCCAGCAGTTTACAGCGGGGGGCCACAGATACGCAGTATTTT TRBJ2-3 TRBD2 TRBV12-3/TRBV12-4
CASSPAWDSPLHF TGTGCCAGCAGCCCCGCCTGGGATTCACCCCTCCACTTT TRBJ1-6 NA TRBV9
CSARLAGTYGYTF TGCAGTGCTCGCCTTGCAGGGACCTATGGCTACACCTTC TRBJ1-2 NA TRBV20-1